The 24 T cell receptor beta chains below were found in one sample sequenced in a study of neoadjuvant anti-PD-1 for oral cavity cancer. Some clones are missing from TCRdb's copy, which holds only in-frame ones; the method was immunoSEQ multiplex PCR. The sample lists about 12,000 clones, 55% to 70% occurring once. Sequenced material: tumor tissue, taken before nivolumab (anti-PD-1) treatment. Every receptor here comes from a person between 35 and 79 years old with oral cavity squamous cell carcinoma. The donor label of this sample is uncertain.

This chain connects TRBV19 to TRBJ2-1; 7 bases are a match to TRBD2. This CDR3 spans 14 amino acids. Per germline, CDR1 LNHDA and CDR2 SQIVND (reference sequence). J gave up 7 bases and V 7 bases, and 10 bases lay outside the gene matches. The chain's CDR3 is CASKAGVHLNEQFF. The CDR3 nucleotides are TGTGCCAGTAAGGCGGGAGTGCATTTGAATGAGCAGTTCTTC.

This chain connects TRBV14 to TRBJ1-4; D ambiguous. The ends were cut back, 4 bases at V and 13 bases at J, with 13 bases in the middle. CDR3 length equals 12 residues. Germline lookup yields CDR1 SGHDN and CDR2 FVKESK. The CDR3 DNA reads TGTGCCAGCAGCCCCGGAGGGATCGGACTGTTTTTT. Translation gives CASSPGGIGLFF.

By proportion, this clone is medium-sized. The chain carries TRBV5-1 and TRBJ2-2; 7 nucleotides agree with TRBD1. V shed 0 bases, J shed 4 bases, and the junction held 3 bases outside the gene matches. The CDR3 extends over 15 amino acids. CDR1 is SGHRS, CDR2 YFSETQ, per germline. The DNA of the CDR3 is TGCGCCAGCAGCTTGGAGGGGGCGAGCACCGGGGAGCTGTTTTTT. Translating it yields CASSLEGASTGELFF. The full variable domain, its missing parts supplied by reference TRBV5-1 and TRBJ2-2, is KAGVTQTPRYLIKTRGQQVTLSCSPISGHRSVSWYQQTPGQGLQFLFEYFSETQRNKGNFPGRFSGRQFSNSRSEMNVSTLELGDSALYLCASSLEGASTGELFFGEGSRLTVL.

This chain joins TRBV7-2 and TRBJ2-7; TRBD1 aligns across 9 bases. The CDR3 has 14 amino acids. Germline lookup yields CDR1 SGHTA and CDR2 FQGNSA. After removal of 2 bases from V and 5 bases from J, the junction contained 4 bases not matched to a gene. The CDR3 bases are TGTGCCAGCAGCTTATCGGGACAGGGCCACGAGCAGTACTTC. This gives the protein CASSLSGQGHEQYF.

The chain joins TRBV7-2 to TRBJ1-3; TRBD1 aligns across 7 bases. V lost 2 bases and J lost 11; bases outside the gene matches: 9. CDR1 and CDR2 from the germline V gene are SGHTA and FQGNSA. This CDR3 contains 14 residues. DNA for the CDR3: TGTGCCAGCAGCTTAAGAGGGGGCTACAAAGCCATATATTTT. Translation gives CASSLRGGYKAIYF. Variable domain in full (rest from reference TRBV7-2 and TRBJ1-3): GAGVSQSPSNKVTEKGKDVELRCDPISGHTALYWYRQSLGQGLEFLIYFQGNSAPDKSGLPSDRFSAERTGGSVSTLTIQRTQQEDSAVYLCASSLRGGYKAIYFGEGSWLTVV.

The V gene is TRBV7-2, the J gene TRBJ2-7; 10 positions agree with TRBD2. Germline CDR1 reads SGHTA; CDR2 reads FQGNSA. The V gene end was trimmed by 3 bases and the J gene end by 1 base; junction bases not matched to a gene: 3. CDR3 size: 15 residues. For the CDR3, the DNA is TGTGCCAGCAGCTTCTCTAGCGGGGGTTCCTACGAGCAGTACTTC. Its protein product is CASSFSSGGSYEQYF. The full variable domain, in which reference TRBV7-2 and TRBJ2-7 provide the parts outside the CDR3, is GAGVSQSPSNKVTEKGKDVELRCDPISGHTALYWYRQSLGQGLEFLIYFQGNSAPDKSGLPSDRFSAERTGGSVSTLTIQRTQQEDSAVYLCASSFSSGGSYEQYFGPGTRLTVT.

The genes are TRBV13 and TRBJ2-2; D perhaps matches TRBD1 (6 bases). The V and J ends lost 10 bases and 0 bases respectively, with 12 bases between them. There are 14 residues in the CDR3. Germline CDR1 reads PRHDT; CDR2 reads FYEKMQ (reference sequence). The CDR3 spells CATRQAANTGELFF. The CDR3 DNA reads TGTGCCACACGACAGGCGGCGAACACCGGGGAGCTGTTTTTT.

DNA for the CDR3: TGCGCCAGCAGTGAGTCCCAGGCTAATGAAAAACTGTTTTTT. Translation gives CASSESQANEKLFF. V gene TRBV10-1 combines with J gene TRBJ1-4, with no clear D. The CDR3 has 14 residues. V shed 0 bases and J shed 3 bases, with 5 bases lying between them. The germline V gene has CDR1 WNHNN and CDR2 SYGVQD (reference sequence).

This chain uses TRBV9 with TRBJ1-2; weak D call: TRBD1 (6 bases). Trimming removed 0 bases at V and 2 bases at J, with 20 bases between. This CDR3 contains 18 residues. CDR1 and CDR2 from the germline V gene are SGDLS and YYNGEE. Here the CDR3 DNA reads TGTGCCAGCAGCGTAGACCCCACAGGAGGGGGGACCAACTATGGCTACACCTTC. Encoded protein: CASSVDPTGGGTNYGYTF.

This clone is large within its sample. The chain employs TRBV6-6 and TRBJ1-2, with 7 bases lining up with TRBD1. Germline-derived CDR1 and CDR2 are MNHNY and SVGAGI (reference sequence). The CDR3 extends over 12 amino acids. V lost 6 bases to trimming and J lost 7 bases; unmatched junction nucleotides: 5. The CDR3 loop is CASSIDRAGYTF. CDR3 nucleotides: TGTGCCAGCAGCATCGACAGGGCTGGCTACACCTTC.

The chain uses TRBV4-2 and TRBJ2-7; 7 nucleotides match TRBD1. This CDR3 region has 17 residues. V gave up 5 bases and J gave up 4 bases; unmatched junction bases: 17. Germline V gene sequence: CDR1 LGHNA, CDR2 YNFKEQ. CDR3 in DNA: TGTGCCAGCAGCACCTCCCTTGTGACAGGGACGTGGTACGAGCAGTACTTC. Translating it yields CASSTSLVTGTWYEQYF.

The V gene is TRBV5-1, the J gene TRBJ2-2; D remains unclear. Trimming took off 0 bases at V and 3 bases at J, with 12 bases between the two ends. CDR3 length: 16 amino acids. CDR1 is SGHRS, CDR2 YFSETQ, per germline. The DNA of the CDR3 is TGCGCCAGCAGCTTGGTAGGGCCGGATGACACCGGGGAGCTGTTTTTT. This encodes CASSLVGPDDTGELFF.

The chain combines TRBV7-9 with TRBJ1-2, with 8 bases fitting TRBD1. CDR1 SEHNR and CDR2 FQNEAQ come from the germline V gene (reference sequence). The CDR3 has 15 amino acids. Trimming cost V 5 bases and J 7 bases; bases outside gene matches: 12. The CDR3 coding sequence is TGTGCCAGCAGCCCACCGGGACAGGCTCTTGTTGGCTACACCTTC. Its protein is CASSPPGQALVGYTF.

This chain links TRBV7-9 with TRBJ2-1; D tentatively fits TRBD1 or TRBD2 (5 bases each). The germline V and J ends were trimmed by 7 bases and 6 bases, with 10 bases remaining between them. The CDR3 has 12 residues. Germline V gives CDR1 SEHNR, CDR2 FQNEAQ (reference sequence). CDR3 amino acids: CASTPGTNEQFF. CDR3 nucleotides: TGTGCCAGCACCCCTGGGACCAATGAGCAGTTCTTC.

A few counts support this clone. This sequence joins TRBV5-1 and TRBJ1-1; D unresolved. Germline loops: CDR1 SGHRS, CDR2 YFSETQ. The V and J ends lost 7 bases and 1 base respectively, with 11 bases between them. This CDR3 is 13 amino acids long. DNA of the CDR3: TGCGCCAGCGCCTTGGGAAGGAACACTGAAGCTTTCTTT. Translating gives CASALGRNTEAFF.

V and J are TRBV5-4 and TRBJ2-1; D remains unclear. Trimming shortened V by 1 base and J by 6 bases, and 11 bases separated the two germline ends. Germline CDR1 SGHNT, CDR2 YYREEE (reference sequence). The CDR3 totals 14 residues. This CDR3 reads CASSLNKGPNEQFF. DNA for the CDR3: TGTGCCAGCAGCTTGAACAAAGGCCCCAATGAGCAGTTCTTC.

V and J are TRBV6-1 and TRBJ2-5, with D uncertain. V lost 3 bases to trimming and J lost 3 bases, with 8 bases between them. Germline lookup yields CDR1 MNHNS and CDR2 SASEGT. The CDR3 sequence is 13 residues long. DNA for the CDR3: TGTGCCAGCAGTGATACTCCTGAAGAGACCCAGTACTTC. The encoded protein is CASSDTPEETQYF.

This clone was counted a single time. CDR3 in DNA: TGTGCCAGCAGCTTGGGGCTAGCGGGAGTCGAGCAGTACTTC. Translating gives CASSLGLAGVEQYF. The chain has TRBV5-4 and TRBJ2-7; 10 nucleotides match TRBD2. CDR3 length equals 14 residues. The J segment lost 6 bases and the V segment lost 0 bases, leaving 3 bases of the junction unmatched. Germline CDR1 reads SGHNT; CDR2 reads YYREEE (reference sequence).

This chain connects TRBV4-2 to TRBJ2-7; 11 bases line up with TRBD2. V was pared by 5 bases and J by 3 bases, with 9 bases of the junction left unmatched. The CDR3 has 16 residues. From germline, CDR1 is LGHNA and CDR2 YNFKEQ. The CDR3 protein is CASSKGGTSGNYEQYF. DNA for the CDR3: TGTGCCAGCAGCAAAGGAGGGACTAGCGGTAACTACGAGCAGTACTTC.

This rearrangement joins TRBV5-1 to TRBJ2-2, with D possibly TRBD1 on 5 matching bases. Trimming shortened V by 0 bases and J by 0 bases, and 12 bases separated the two germline ends. The CDR3 covers 17 residues. CDR1 is SGHRS and CDR2 is YFSETQ in the germline V gene. The CDR3 bases are TGCGCCAGCAGCTTGGCCCCCCAGGGCTCGAACACCGGGGAGCTGTTTTTT. It is translated as CASSLAPQGSNTGELFF.

CDR3 region: CASVPLGSGTSDTEAFF. DNA of the CDR3: TGTGCCAGCGTCCCTCTTGGCTCAGGGACATCGGACACTGAAGCTTTCTTT. The rearrangement uses TRBV2 and TRBJ1-1; maybe TRBD1 (6 bases). The CDR3 has 17 amino acids. Germline V gives CDR1 SNHLY, CDR2 FYNNEI. V lost 8 bases and J 3 bases, leaving 25 bases between the germline ends.

In DNA, the CDR3 is TGCGCCAGCAGCCACCAGGGACAGGGCGGGCGGAGGGACGAGCAGTACTTC. Translation gives CASSHQGQGGRRDEQYF. The rearrangement joins TRBV4-1 to TRBJ2-7; 9 bases are a match to TRBD1. Germline CDR1 is MGHRA and CDR2 is YSYEKL. V lost 3 bases to trimming and J lost 5 bases; unmatched junction nucleotides: 14. CDR3 length: 17 amino acids.

V is TRBV27 and J is TRBJ2-3; D is possibly TRBD2 (6 bases). There are 13 residues in the CDR3. Germline assignment: CDR1 MNHEY and CDR2 SMNVEV (reference sequence). V lost 10 bases, J lost 4 bases, and 15 bases lay in between. The CDR3 sequence is CATHRGSSDTQYF. CDR3 DNA sequence: TGTGCCACCCACCGGGGGAGTTCAGATACGCAGTATTTT.

Judged by abundance, this clone is medium-sized. This chain links TRBV5-6 with TRBJ2-1, with 8 bases identical to TRBD2. The CDR3 runs 13 residues. Germline CDR1 SGHDT, CDR2 YYEEEE. After removal of 0 bases from V and 7 bases from J, the junction contained 0 bases not matched to a gene. The CDR3 sequence: CASSLVAGNEQFF. In DNA form, the CDR3 reads TGTGCCAGCAGCTTGGTAGCGGGGAATGAGCAGTTCTTC.